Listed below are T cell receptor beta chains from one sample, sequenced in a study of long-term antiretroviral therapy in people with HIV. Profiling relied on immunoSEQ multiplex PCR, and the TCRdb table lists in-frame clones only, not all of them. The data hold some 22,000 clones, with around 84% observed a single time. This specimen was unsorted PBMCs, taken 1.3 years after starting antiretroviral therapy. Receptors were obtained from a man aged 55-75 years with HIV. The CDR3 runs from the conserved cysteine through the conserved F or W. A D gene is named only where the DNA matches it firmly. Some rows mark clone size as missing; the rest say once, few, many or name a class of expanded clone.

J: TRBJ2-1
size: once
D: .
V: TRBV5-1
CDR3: CASSFGTTRTQQFF
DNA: TGCGCCAGCAGCTTTGGAACTACCCGGACTCAGCAGTTCTTC

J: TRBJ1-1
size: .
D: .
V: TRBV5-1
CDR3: CASSRQRAYGVNTEAFF
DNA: TGCGCCAGCAGCCGGCAGAGGGCCTACGGGGTGAACACTGAAGCTTTCTTT

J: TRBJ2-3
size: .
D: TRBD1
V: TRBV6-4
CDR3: CASSVRTGVDTQYF
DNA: TGTGCCAGCAGTGTCCGGACAGGGGTGGATACGCAGTATTTT

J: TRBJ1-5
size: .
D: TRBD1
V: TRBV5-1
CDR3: CASSLGDGQGYVQPQHF
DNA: TGCGCCAGCAGCCTAGGGGATGGACAGGGTTATGTTCAGCCCCAGCATTTT

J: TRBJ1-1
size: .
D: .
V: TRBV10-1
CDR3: CASSESSGTPEAFF
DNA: TGCGCCAGCAGTGAGTCGAGTGGCACCCCTGAAGCTTTCTTT

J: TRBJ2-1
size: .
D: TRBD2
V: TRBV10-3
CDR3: CAISETSGTLYNEQFF
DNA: TGTGCCATCAGTGAGACTAGCGGGACCCTGTACAATGAGCAGTTCTTC

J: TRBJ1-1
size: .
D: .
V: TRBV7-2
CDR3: CASSSSAGGVAFF
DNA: TGTGCCAGCAGCTCATCGGCGGGGGGGGTAGCTTTCTTT

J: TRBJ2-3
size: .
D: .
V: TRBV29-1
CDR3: CSVGTGDDTQYF
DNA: TGCAGCGTTGGAACAGGAGATGATACGCAGTATTTT

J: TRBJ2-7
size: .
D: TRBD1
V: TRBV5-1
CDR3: CASSLADRALSYEQYF
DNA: TGCGCCAGCAGCTTGGCTGACAGGGCCCTCTCCTACGAGCAGTACTTC

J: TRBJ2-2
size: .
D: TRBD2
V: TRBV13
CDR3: CASSLGPGGCTGELFF
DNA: TGTGCCAGCAGCTTAGGTCCGGGAGGGTGTACCGGGGAGCTGTTTTTT

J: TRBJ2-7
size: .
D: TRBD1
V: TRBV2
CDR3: CASSHPAGQGTYEQYF
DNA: TGTGCCAGCAGCCACCCGGCGGGACAGGGAACCTACGAGCAGTACTTC

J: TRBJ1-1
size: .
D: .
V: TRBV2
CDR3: CASSEVGGRAEAFF
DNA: TGTGCCAGCAGTGAAGTCGGGGGAAGGGCTGAAGCTTTCTTT

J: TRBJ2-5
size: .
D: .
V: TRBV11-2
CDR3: CASSSQSGARGIETQYF
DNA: TGTGCCAGCAGCTCCCAGTCGGGGGCAAGAGGCATAGAGACCCAGTACTTC

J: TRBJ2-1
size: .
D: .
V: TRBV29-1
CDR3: CSVGMGRNEQFF
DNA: TGCAGCGTTGGAATGGGACGGAATGAGCAGTTCTTC

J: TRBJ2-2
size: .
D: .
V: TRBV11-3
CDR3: CASSLSRSPGELFF
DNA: TGTGCCAGCAGCTTGAGCAGGAGCCCCGGGGAGCTGTTTTTT

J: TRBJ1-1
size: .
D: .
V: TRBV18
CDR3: CASSPPMRVGGAEAFF
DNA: TGTGCCAGCTCACCACCGATGAGGGTTGGGGGCGCTGAAGCTTTCTTT

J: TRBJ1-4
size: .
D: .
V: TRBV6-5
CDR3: CASSYGPDEKLFF
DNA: TGTGCCAGCAGTTACGGGCCGGATGAAAAACTGTTTTTT

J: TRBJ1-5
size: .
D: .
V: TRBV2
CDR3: CASSERVRDQPQHF
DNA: TGTGCCAGCAGTGAAAGGGTCAGGGATCAGCCCCAGCATTTT

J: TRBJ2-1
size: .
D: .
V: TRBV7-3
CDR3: CASSFGGTYNEQFF
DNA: TGTGCCAGCAGCTTCGGCGGAACCTACAATGAGCAGTTCTTC

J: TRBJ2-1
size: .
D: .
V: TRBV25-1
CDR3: CASSWGARNEQFF
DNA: TGTGCCAGCAGTTGGGGGGCCCGCAATGAGCAGTTCTTC

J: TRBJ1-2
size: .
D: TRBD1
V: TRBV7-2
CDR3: CASSLVLGGAGGPAKTF
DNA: TGTGCCAGCAGCTTAGTTCTCGGTGGGGCAGGGGGCCCCGCTAAGACCTTC

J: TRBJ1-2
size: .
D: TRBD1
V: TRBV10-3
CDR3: CAISEYWTGVNYGYTF
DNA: TGTGCCATCAGTGAATATTGGACAGGGGTGAACTATGGCTACACCTTC

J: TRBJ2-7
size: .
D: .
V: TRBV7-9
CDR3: CASSLEGSGYEQYF
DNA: TGTGCCAGCAGCTTAGAGGGTTCGGGCTACGAGCAGTACTTC

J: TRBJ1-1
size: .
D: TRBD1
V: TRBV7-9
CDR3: CASSLDPRVGQGSTEAFF
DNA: TGTGCCAGCAGCTTAGACCCGAGGGTTGGACAGGGATCCACTGAAGCTTTCTTT

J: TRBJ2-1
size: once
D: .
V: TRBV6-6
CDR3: CASARGSYNEQFF
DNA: TGCGCTAGTGCGAGGGGGTCCTACAATGAGCAGTTCTTC

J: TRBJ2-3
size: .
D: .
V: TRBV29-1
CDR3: CSVEGQAKDTQYF
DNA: TGCAGCGTTGAAGGCCAGGCGAAAGATACGCAGTATTTT

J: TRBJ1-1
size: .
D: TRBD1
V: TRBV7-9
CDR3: CASSLGGQGAGEAFF
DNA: TGTGCCAGCAGCTTAGGGGGACAGGGGGCAGGTGAAGCTTTCTTT

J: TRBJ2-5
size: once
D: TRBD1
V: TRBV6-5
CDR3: CASSIGTGGVETQYF
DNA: TGTGCCAGCAGTATAGGGACAGGGGGCGTGGAGACCCAGTACTTC

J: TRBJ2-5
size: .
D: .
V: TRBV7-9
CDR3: CASSRGSQETQYF
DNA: TGTGCCAGCAGCCGAGGGTCCCAAGAGACCCAGTACTTC

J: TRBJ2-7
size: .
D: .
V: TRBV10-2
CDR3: CASGTDRYEQYF
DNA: TGCGCCAGCGGGACGGACCGCTACGAGCAGTACTTC

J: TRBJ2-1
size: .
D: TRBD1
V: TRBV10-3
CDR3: CAITTGALDEQFF
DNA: TGTGCCATCACCACAGGGGCTCTCGATGAGCAGTTCTTC

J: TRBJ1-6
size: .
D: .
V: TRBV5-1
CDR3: CASSFSGVNSPLHF
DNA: TGCGCCAGCAGCTTTTCAGGGGTCAATTCACCCCTCCACTTT

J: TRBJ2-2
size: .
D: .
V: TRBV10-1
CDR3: CAASRGDSNTGELFF
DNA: TGCGCCGCCTCCCGGGGAGATTCGAACACCGGGGAGCTGTTTTTT

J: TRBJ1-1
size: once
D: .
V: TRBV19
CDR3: CASTWGGMNTEAFF
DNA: TGTGCCAGTACCTGGGGCGGAATGAACACTGAAGCTTTCTTT

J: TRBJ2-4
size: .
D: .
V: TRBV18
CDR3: CASSPFGAVTKNIQYF
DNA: TGTGCCAGCTCACCATTTGGGGCCGTAACCAAAAACATTCAGTACTTC

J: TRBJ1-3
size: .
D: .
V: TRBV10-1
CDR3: CASSEGSGNTIYF
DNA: TGCGCCAGCAGTGAGGGTTCTGGAAACACCATATATTTT

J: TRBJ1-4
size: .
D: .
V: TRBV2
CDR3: CASTSATTNEKLFF
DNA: TGTGCCTCCACCTCAGCTACAACTAATGAAAAACTGTTTTTT

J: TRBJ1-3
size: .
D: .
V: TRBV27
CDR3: CASSWDGGNTIYF
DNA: TGTGCCAGCAGTTGGGACGGAGGAAACACCATATATTTT

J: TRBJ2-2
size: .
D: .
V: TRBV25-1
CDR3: CASSDPLDTGELFF
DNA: TGTGCCAGCAGTGATCCCCTCGACACCGGGGAGCTGTTTTTT

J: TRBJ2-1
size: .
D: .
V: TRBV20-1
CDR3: CSAENIHEQFF
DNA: TGCAGTGCTGAAAACATCCATGAGCAGTTCTTC

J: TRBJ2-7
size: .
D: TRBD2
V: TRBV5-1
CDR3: CASSLELAGVGKDEQYF
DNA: TGCGCCAGCAGCTTGGAACTAGCGGGAGTGGGTAAGGACGAGCAGTACTTC

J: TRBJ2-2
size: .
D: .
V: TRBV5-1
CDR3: CASSWAGVANTGELFF
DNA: TGCGCCAGCAGCTGGGCCGGGGTCGCGAACACCGGGGAGCTGTTTTTT

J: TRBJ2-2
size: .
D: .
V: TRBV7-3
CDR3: CASSLYGSTGELFF
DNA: TGTGCCAGCAGCTTATACGGGAGCACCGGGGAGCTGTTTTTT

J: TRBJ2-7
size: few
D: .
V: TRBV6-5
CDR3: CASSLLVISEQYF
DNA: TGTGCCAGCAGTTTACTAGTAATTTCCGAGCAGTACTTC

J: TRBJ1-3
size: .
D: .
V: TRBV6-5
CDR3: CASRSQGNTIYF
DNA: TGTGCCAGCAGGTCCCAAGGAAACACCATATATTTT

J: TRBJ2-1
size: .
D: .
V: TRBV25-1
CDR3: CASSGPRAFNEQFF
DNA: TGTGCCAGCAGTGGTCCACGGGCCTTCAATGAGCAGTTCTTC

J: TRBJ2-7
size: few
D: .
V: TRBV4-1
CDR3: CASSQATNSYEQYF
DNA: TGCGCCAGCAGCCAGGCGACTAACTCCTACGAGCAGTACTTC

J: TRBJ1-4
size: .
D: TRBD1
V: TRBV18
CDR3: CASSPQGPGQGEKLFF
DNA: TGTGCCAGCTCCCCACAAGGCCCGGGACAGGGCGAAAAACTGTTTTTT

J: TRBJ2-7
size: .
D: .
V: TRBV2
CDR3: CASRRDSYEQYF
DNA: TGTGCCAGCCGGCGGGACTCCTACGAGCAGTACTTC

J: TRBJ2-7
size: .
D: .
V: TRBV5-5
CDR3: CASSPLFYEQYF
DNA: TGTGCCAGCAGCCCGTTGTTCTACGAGCAGTACTTC

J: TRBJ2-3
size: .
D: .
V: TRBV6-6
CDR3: CASSPTATYTDTQYF
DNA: TGTGCCAGCAGCCCGACAGCTACTTACACAGATACGCAGTATTTT

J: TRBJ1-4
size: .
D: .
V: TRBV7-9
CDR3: CASSVTGLSNEKLFF
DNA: TGTGCCAGCAGCGTAACAGGGCTCAGTAATGAAAAACTGTTTTTT

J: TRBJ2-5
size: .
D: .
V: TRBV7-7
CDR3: CASSRLSETQYF
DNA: TGTGCCAGCAGCCGTCTTTCGGAGACCCAGTACTTC

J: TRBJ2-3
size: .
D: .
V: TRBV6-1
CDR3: CASNHPPGVKDTQYF
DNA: TGTGCCAGCAACCACCCCCCCGGGGTCAAAGATACGCAGTATTTT

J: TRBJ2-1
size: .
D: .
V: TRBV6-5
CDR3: CASSYSVWGEQFF
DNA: TGTGCCAGCAGTTACTCGGTCTGGGGTGAGCAGTTCTTC

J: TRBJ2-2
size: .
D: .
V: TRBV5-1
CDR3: CASSLSWSTGELFF
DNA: TGCGCCAGCAGCTTGTCTTGGTCCACCGGGGAGCTGTTTTTT

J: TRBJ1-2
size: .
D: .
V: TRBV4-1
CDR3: CASSQGGGGYGYTF
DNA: TGCGCCAGCAGCCAAGGTGGGGGCGGCTATGGCTACACCTTC